The 23 T cell receptor beta chains below were found in one sample sequenced in a study of control samples from healthy donors and cancer patients. The assay was immunoSEQ multiplex PCR, and TCRdb's table has in-frame clones only and misses some. This table has 200,000 to 250,000 clones, 90% to 95% appearing once. The source material was blood. Every receptor here comes from a man aged 45-65 years in good health.

The J gene is TRBJ1-1, the V gene TRBV3-1 (or the pseudogene TRBV3-2); no definite D call. CDR3 length: 14 amino acids. Per germline, CDR1 LGHDT and CDR2 YNNKEL (reference sequence). The germline V and J ends were trimmed by 1 base and 5 bases, with 11 bases remaining between them. CDR3 amino acids: CASSQGQGKTEAFF. DNA of the CDR3: TGTGCCAGCAGCCAAGGCCAAGGGAAGACTGAAGCTTTCTTT.

This clone was picked up one time. Here the CDR3 DNA reads TGTGCCAGCAGTGAGGTGCGCTGGTTAGAGACCCAGTACTTC. Protein: CASSEVRWLETQYF. The chain is built from TRBV6-4 and TRBJ2-5; no clear D. This CDR3 contains 14 residues. Trimming removed 3 bases at V and 4 bases at J, with 12 bases between. The germline V gene has CDR1 MRHNA and CDR2 SNTAGT.

J is TRBJ2-2 and V is TRBV5-1; unclear D gene. V lost 3 bases, J lost 6 bases, and 12 bases lay in between. In germline, CDR1 is SGHRS, CDR2 YFSETQ. The CDR3 is 14 residues long. The CDR3: CASSSFPVSGELFF. Here the CDR3 DNA reads TGCGCCAGCAGCTCCTTTCCGGTATCCGGGGAGCTGTTTTTT.

A single count supports this clone. The chain joins TRBV29-1 to TRBJ1-5, with D unresolved. V was trimmed by 4 bases and J by 2 bases, leaving 6 bases between them. CDR3 length: 12 amino acids. Germline CDR1 reads SQVTM; CDR2 reads ANQGSEA. CDR3 protein: CSVGIGNQPQHF. The CDR3 DNA reads as TGCAGCGTTGGAATCGGCAATCAGCCCCAGCATTTT.

The chain links TRBV18 to TRBJ1-1, with a possible D match to TRBD1 (6 bases). V lost 0 bases, J lost 5 bases, and 13 bases lay in between. CDR1 is KGHSH, CDR2 LQKENI, per germline. The CDR3 has 15 amino acids. CDR3 residues: CASSPPAGAETEAFF. The CDR3 DNA follows: TGTGCCAGCTCACCACCGGCGGGGGCAGAGACTGAAGCTTTCTTT.

This sequence joins TRBV7-2 and TRBJ2-7, with D possibly being TRBD2 (7 bases). V shed 8 bases and J shed 4 bases, with 18 bases lying between them. Germline CDR1 is SGHTA and CDR2 is FQGNSA. The CDR3 contains 14 residues. The CDR3 here is CASAGGGLGYEQYF. CDR3 sequence (DNA): TGTGCCAGCGCCGGCGGGGGCCTGGGGTACGAGCAGTACTTC.

The CDR3 is CASRPSLGAYNEQFF. The CDR3 bases are TGCGCCAGCCGACCCAGCCTTGGAGCCTACAATGAGCAGTTCTTC. The chain combines TRBV5-1 with TRBJ2-1; D gene uncertain. Trimming pared 7 bases from V and 2 bases from J, leaving 16 bases between. Germline V lookup: CDR1 SGHRS, CDR2 YFSETQ. The CDR3 covers 15 residues. Filled out from reference TRBV5-1 and TRBJ2-1, the complete variable domain reads KAGVTQTPRYLIKTRGQQVTLSCSPISGHRSVSWYQQTPGQGLQFLFEYFSETQRNKGNFPGRFSGRQFSNSRSEMNVSTLELGDSALYLCASRPSLGAYNEQFFGPGTRLTVL.

This clone was seen only once. V and J are TRBV30 and TRBJ1-5, with 8 bases identical to TRBD1. The trim removed 5 bases at V and 4 bases at J, leaving 4 bases unmatched. Germline lookup yields CDR1 GTSNPN and CDR2 SVGIG (reference sequence). The CDR3 has 13 amino acids. The CDR3 region is CAWGTGPNQPQHF. Written as DNA, the CDR3 is TGTGCCTGGGGGACAGGTCCGAATCAGCCCCAGCATTTT. Drawing the rest from reference TRBV30 and TRBJ1-5, the complete variable domain is SQTIHQWPATLVQPVGSPLSLECTVEGTSNPNLYWYRQAAGRGLQLLFYSVGIGQISSEVPQNLSASRPQDRQFILSSKKLLLSDSGFYLCAWGTGPNQPQHFGDGTRLSIL.

This rearrangement joins TRBV5-6 to TRBJ2-1; D possibly corresponds to TRBD1 (5 bases). Germline V CDR1 and CDR2: SGHDT, YYEEEE. The length of the CDR3 is 19 residues. V dropped 4 bases and J dropped 2 bases, with 25 bases sitting between them. CDR3 region: CASSPFQGVGWSPYNEQFF. The DNA for the CDR3 is TGTGCCAGCAGCCCGTTTCAAGGGGTGGGATGGTCCCCCTACAATGAGCAGTTCTTC.

V usage is TRBV18 and J usage is TRBJ1-5; D gene unclear. Between the trimmed V and J ends, which lost 3 bases and 4 bases, there was a span of 13 bases. Per germline, CDR1 KGHSH and CDR2 LQKENI. This CDR3 has 15 amino acids. The CDR3 protein is CASSPDGQTNQPQHF. The DNA of the CDR3 is TGTGCCAGCTCACCGGATGGGCAGACAAATCAGCCCCAGCATTTT.

The gene calls are TRBV29-1 and TRBJ2-7; D assignment may be TRBD1 or TRBD2 (5 bases each). The germline V and J ends were trimmed by 4 bases and 6 bases, with 10 bases remaining between them. CDR1 SQVTM and CDR2 ANQGSEA come from the germline V gene. There are 11 residues in the CDR3. For the CDR3, the DNA is TGCAGCGTTGTAACGGGGCTCGAGCAGTACTTC. Its protein is CSVVTGLEQYF.

J is TRBJ1-1 and V is TRBV6-1; no firm D call. V was clipped by 2 bases and J by 0 bases, with 22 bases between them. The CDR3 runs to 19 residues. Germline CDR1 and CDR2: MNHNS and SASEGT. The CDR3: CASSEMVGALHIVNTEAFF. As DNA, the CDR3 is TGTGCCAGCAGTGAAATGGTTGGAGCCCTCCACATTGTGAACACTGAAGCTTTCTTT.

J is TRBJ2-3 and V is TRBV3-1 (or the pseudogene TRBV3-2); 8 bases match TRBD2. After removal of 1 base from V and 1 base from J, the junction contained 7 bases not matched to a gene. There are 17 residues in the CDR3. CDR1 and CDR2 (germline): LGHDT, YNNKEL (reference sequence). The CDR3 DNA sequence: TGTGCCAGCAGCCAAGGGATCCCAGCGGGGGGCACAGATACGCAGTATTTT. As protein: CASSQGIPAGGTDTQYF.

This chain connects TRBV3-1 (or the pseudogene TRBV3-2) to TRBJ2-7, with unresolved D. The CDR3 loop spans 16 amino acids. The V gene lost 2 bases and the J gene lost 0 bases, with 14 bases spanning the gap. Germline-derived CDR1 and CDR2 are LGHDT and YNNKEL (reference sequence). This CDR3 reads CASSQWGSRSSYEQYF. The CDR3 nucleotides are TGTGCCAGCAGCCAATGGGGTTCCAGGAGCTCCTACGAGCAGTACTTC.

J is TRBJ1-3 and V is TRBV10-2; D ambiguous. The CDR3 is 12 residues long. Looked up from germline, CDR1 is WSHSY and CDR2 is SAAADI. Trimming left V 8 bases short and J 1 base short, with 6 bases between. CDR3 residues: CASQDSGNTIYF. The CDR3, as DNA: TGCGCCAGCCAGGATTCTGGAAACACCATATATTTT.

The J gene is TRBJ1-3, the V gene TRBV7-8; 12 bases are shared with TRBD1. The trim removed 1 base at V and 5 bases at J, leaving 6 bases unmatched. Germline values: CDR1 SGHVS, CDR2 FQNEAQ. The CDR3 consists of 17 residues. CDR3: CASSLVVGTGGRNTIYF. The DNA of the CDR3 is TGTGCCAGCAGCTTAGTGGTCGGGACAGGGGGCCGAAACACCATATATTTT.

This clone was counted a few times. The V gene is TRBV4-2, the J gene TRBJ2-5; D perhaps matches TRBD2 (7 bases). Germline CDR1 LGHNA, CDR2 YNFKEQ. Between the trimmed V and J ends, which lost 1 base and 4 bases, there was a span of 19 bases. CDR3 length: 17 residues. The CDR3 DNA reads TGTGCCAGCAGCCAAGTGAGGGGGGAGGGTGTGGTAGAGACCCAGTACTTC. Residues: CASSQVRGEGVVETQYF.

The V gene is TRBV28, the J gene TRBJ1-1; a weak D match, TRBD1 (5 bases). The length of the CDR3 is 13 residues. Trimming took off 1 base at V and 6 bases at J, with 9 bases between the two ends. Per the germline V gene, CDR1 is MDHEN and CDR2 is SYDVKM. The CDR3: CASSLFGAPEAFF. CDR3 in DNA: TGTGCCAGCAGTTTATTCGGGGCTCCTGAAGCTTTCTTT.

V usage is TRBV19 and J usage is TRBJ1-5; 9 bases are a match to TRBD1. Looked up from germline, CDR1 is LNHDA and CDR2 is SQIVND (reference sequence). The CDR3 loop spans 16 amino acids. V lost 4 bases to trimming and J lost 2 bases; unmatched junction nucleotides: 6. In DNA form, the CDR3 reads TGTGCCAGTAGTACAAACAGGGGGCTCGGCAATCAGCCCCAGCATTTT. Its protein is CASSTNRGLGNQPQHF.

The chain links TRBV5-1 to TRBJ2-7; TRBD1 or TRBD2 may be the D gene (5 bases each). V lost 5 bases and J lost 2, with 11 bases in between. The CDR3 is 13 amino acids. Germline V gene sequence: CDR1 SGHRS, CDR2 YFSETQ. CDR3 sequence: CASRLGPPYEQYV. The CDR3 DNA reads as TGCGCCAGCAGGCTGGGACCTCCCTACGAGCAGTACGTC.

CDR3 DNA: TGCGCCAGCAGCCCTGGACAGCGAGACTCCTACGAGCAGTACTTC. Translating gives CASSPGQRDSYEQYF. The V and J genes are TRBV5-1 and TRBJ2-7, with a weak D call TRBD1 (6 bases). Germline values: CDR1 SGHRS, CDR2 YFSETQ. Trimming shortened V by 4 bases and J by 0 bases, and 14 bases separated the two germline ends. The CDR3 length is 15 residues.

The genes are TRBV29-1 and TRBJ2-1, with D possibly being TRBD2 (5 bases). Germline V gene sequence: CDR1 SQVTM, CDR2 ANQGSEA. V was cut by 7 bases and J by 0 bases, with 13 bases left in between. This CDR3 is built from 14 residues. In nucleotides, the CDR3 is TGCAGCGGAGGGAACCGAAACTCCTACAATGAGCAGTTCTTC. Its protein is CSGGNRNSYNEQFF.

The V call is TRBV6-6, the J call TRBJ1-1; tentatively, D is TRBD1 (6 bases). The length of the CDR3 is 16 residues. With 5 bases removed from V and 3 bases from J, the gap between germline ends came to 19 bases. Germline assignment: CDR1 MNHNY and CDR2 SVGAGI (reference sequence). The CDR3 DNA reads TGTGCCAGCAGTGGCCGGGACAAAAACTCGCACACTGAAGCTTTCTTT. Amino acid sequence: CASSGRDKNSHTEAFF.